This T cell receptor beta chain came from a study of cytomegalovirus exposure and HLA in healthy donors. Regarding the study as a whole: Association of a missense DCLRE1C variant with TCR beta V- and J-gene trimming was reported in a later analysis. Indistinguishable V segments, including TRBV6-2 and TRBV6-3, were excluded. Later analysis reportedly placed an Asian-associated ancestry cluster below the roughly 680-donor mean in N-insertions.

Both 60 Vbeta primers and 13 Jbeta primers went into the PCR. Some clones are missing from TCRdb's copy, which holds only in-frame ones; the method was immunoSEQ multiplex PCR. Seen here are tens of thousands of clones, roughly 84% observed once, and the top ten hold about 2.9%. Trimming stripped 5 bases from V and 4 bases from J, with 11 bases between. Germline loops: CDR1 LNHDA, CDR2 SQIVND (reference sequence). CDR3 length: 13 residues. This clone was picked up a small number of times. Its cognate antigen is unknown. This clonotype originated in a man in his thirties or forties in good health and CMV-seronegative. The V and J genes are TRBV19 and TRBJ2-5; no definite D call. Source material: PBMCs. The CDR3 sequence: CASSRGYRETQYF. In DNA, the CDR3 is TGTGCCAGTAGTCGCGGTTATAGAGAGACCCAGTACTTC.